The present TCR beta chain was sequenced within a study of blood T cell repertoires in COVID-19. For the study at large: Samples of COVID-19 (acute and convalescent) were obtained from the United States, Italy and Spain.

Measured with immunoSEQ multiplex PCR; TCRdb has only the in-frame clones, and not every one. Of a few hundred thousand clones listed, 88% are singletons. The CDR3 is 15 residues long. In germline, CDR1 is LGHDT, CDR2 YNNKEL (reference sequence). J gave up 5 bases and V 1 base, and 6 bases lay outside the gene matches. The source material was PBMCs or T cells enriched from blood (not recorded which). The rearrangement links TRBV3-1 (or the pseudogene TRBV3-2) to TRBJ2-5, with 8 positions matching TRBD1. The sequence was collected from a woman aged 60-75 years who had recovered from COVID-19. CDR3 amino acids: CASSQGQGARETQYF. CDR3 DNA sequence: TGTGCCAGCAGCCAAGGGCAGGGGGCGCGGGAGACCCAGTACTTC.